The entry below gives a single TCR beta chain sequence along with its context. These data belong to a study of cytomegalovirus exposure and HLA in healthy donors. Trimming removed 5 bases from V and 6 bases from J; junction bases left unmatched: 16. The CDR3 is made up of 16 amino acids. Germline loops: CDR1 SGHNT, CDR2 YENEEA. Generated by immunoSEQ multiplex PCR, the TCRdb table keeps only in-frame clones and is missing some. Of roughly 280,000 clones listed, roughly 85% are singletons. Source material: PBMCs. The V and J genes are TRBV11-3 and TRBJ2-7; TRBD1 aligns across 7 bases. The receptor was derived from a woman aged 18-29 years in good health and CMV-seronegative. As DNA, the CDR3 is TGTGCCAGCAGCCCCCAAGGGACAGCTGTAGTGGGCGAGCAGTACTTC. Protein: CASSPQGTAVVGEQYF.